This T cell receptor (beta chain) comes out of a study of T cells in Graves' hyperthyroidism and ophthalmopathy. Subjects aged 18 to 65 presented with newly diagnosed hyperthyroidism of less than 2 months' duration. From RNA transcripts, TCR beta CDR3 regions were amplified. First-round RT-PCR with HTBI primers amplified the TCR CDR3 region. From the multiplex PCR reads, TCRdb called clonotypes with MiXCR, one entry per CDR3 protein. Altogether about 560,000 distinct CDR3 sequences are present, roughly 14% being singletons, with the ten largest covering around 7.5%. A few counts support this clonotype. The germline CDR1 and CDR2 sequences are MNHNS and SASEGT. This CDR3 spans 17 amino acids. V dropped 6 bases and J dropped 10; count of bases not matched to a gene: 21.

The chain combines TRBV6-1 with TRBJ2-1, with 7 nucleotides matching TRBD2. This clonotype originated in a woman aged 30 to 39 with Graves' hyperthyroidism. Sequenced sample: blood. The CDR3 sequence: CASSPPRGGSGFTEQFF. DNA of the CDR3: TGTGCCAGCAGCCCCCCCCGTGGCGGGAGTGGTTTTACCGAGCAGTTCTTC.